The rows below give T cell receptor beta chains drawn from one sample of a study of OX40 agonist ivuxolimab in advanced cancers. Sequencing used immunoSEQ multiplex PCR; TCRdb keeps in-frame clones, though not all of them. The table shows around 100,000 clones, with roughly 91% occurring only once. The starting material was CD4+ or CD8+ T cells sorted from blood, obtained in a trial of the OX40 agonist ivuxolimab. These receptors were taken from an adult with an advanced solid tumor such as melanoma, head and neck, liver or kidney cancer. CDR3s leave out the opening cysteine and the closing phenylalanine or tryptophan.

V	J	CDR3
TRBV28	TRBJ2-1	ASSIHNEQF
TRBV30	TRBJ1-2	ASDGGQFGYT
TRBV6-6	TRBJ1-5	ASSYSGGDQPQH
TRBV5-1	TRBJ1-1	AGTGADAF
TRBV18	TRBJ1-1	ASSQNGQGGESLAEAF
TRBV11-2	TRBJ2-7	ASRRPGDGTYEQY
TRBV2	TRBJ2-5	ASSESLQETQY
TRBV29-1	TRBJ2-3	SVAGQQGTDTQY
TRBV23-1	TRBJ2-2	ASSHSLPSGSAVTGELF
TRBV5-1	TRBJ2-2	ASSYNGLGAGTGELF
TRBV7-2	TRBJ1-1	ASSLGTGVVAF
TRBV7-2	TRBJ2-3	ASSGLAGTDTQY
TRBV11-1	TRBJ2-5	ASSSSGTSETQY
TRBV30	TRBJ2-5	AWNFQGGQETQY
TRBV5-1	TRBJ2-3	ASSLGQITDTQY
TRBV30	TRBJ1-5	AWSVRRNSNQPQH
TRBV5-4	TRBJ1-1	ASSLDFRGLGEAF
TRBV4-3	TRBJ2-3	ASSQGAGTQY
TRBV28	TRBJ2-7	ASSTSGPYEQY
TRBV11-1	TRBJ1-1	ASSPRGGNTEAF
TRBV19	TRBJ1-1	ASSLTSYQGEAF
TRBV28	TRBJ1-1	ASSPADRQNTEAF